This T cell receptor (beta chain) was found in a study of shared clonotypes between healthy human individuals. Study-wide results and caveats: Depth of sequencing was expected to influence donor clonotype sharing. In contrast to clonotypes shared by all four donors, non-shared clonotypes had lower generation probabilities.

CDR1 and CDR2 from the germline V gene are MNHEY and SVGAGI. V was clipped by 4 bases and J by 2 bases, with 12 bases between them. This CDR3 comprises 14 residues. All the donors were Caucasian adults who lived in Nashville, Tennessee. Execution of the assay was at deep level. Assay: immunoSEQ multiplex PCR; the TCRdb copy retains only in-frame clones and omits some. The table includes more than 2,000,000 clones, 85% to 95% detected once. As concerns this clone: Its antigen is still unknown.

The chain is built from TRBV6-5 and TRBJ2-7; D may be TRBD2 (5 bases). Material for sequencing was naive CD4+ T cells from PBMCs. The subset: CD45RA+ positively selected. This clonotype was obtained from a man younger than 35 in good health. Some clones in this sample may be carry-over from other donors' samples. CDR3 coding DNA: TGTGCCAGCAGTTCCCTAGCCCCAACCTACGAGCAGTACTTC. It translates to CASSSLAPTYEQYF.